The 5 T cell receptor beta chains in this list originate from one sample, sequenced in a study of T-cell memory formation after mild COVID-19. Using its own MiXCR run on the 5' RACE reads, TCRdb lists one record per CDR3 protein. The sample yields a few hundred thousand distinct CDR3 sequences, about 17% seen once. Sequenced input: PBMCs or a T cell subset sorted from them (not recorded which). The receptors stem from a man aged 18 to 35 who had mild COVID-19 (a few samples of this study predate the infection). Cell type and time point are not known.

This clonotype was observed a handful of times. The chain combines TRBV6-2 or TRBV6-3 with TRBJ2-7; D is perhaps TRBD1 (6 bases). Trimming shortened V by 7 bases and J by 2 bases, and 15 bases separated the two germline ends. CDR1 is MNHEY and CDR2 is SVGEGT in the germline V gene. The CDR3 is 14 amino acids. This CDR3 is CASIEWGRAYEQYF. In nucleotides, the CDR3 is TGTGCCAGCATCGAATGGGGGCGAGCCTACGAGCAGTACTTC.

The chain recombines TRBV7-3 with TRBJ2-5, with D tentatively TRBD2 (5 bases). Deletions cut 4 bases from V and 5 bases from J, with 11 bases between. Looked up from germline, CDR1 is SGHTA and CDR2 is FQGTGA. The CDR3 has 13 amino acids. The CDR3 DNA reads TGTGCCAGCAGCTCGGGGAGCCGGGAGACCCAGTACTTC. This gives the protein CASSSGSRETQYF.

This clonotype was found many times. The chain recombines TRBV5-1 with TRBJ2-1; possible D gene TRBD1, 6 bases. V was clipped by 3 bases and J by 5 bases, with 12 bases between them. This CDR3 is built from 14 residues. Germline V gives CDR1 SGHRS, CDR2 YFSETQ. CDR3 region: CASSSGTFDNEQFF. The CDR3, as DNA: TGCGCCAGCAGCTCCGGGACATTCGACAATGAGCAGTTCTTC. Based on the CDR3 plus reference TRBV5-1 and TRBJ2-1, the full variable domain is KAGVTQTPRYLIKTRGQQVTLSCSPISGHRSVSWYQQTPGQGLQFLFEYFSETQRNKGNFPGRFSGRQFSNSRSEMNVSTLELGDSALYLCASSSGTFDNEQFFGPGTRLTVL.

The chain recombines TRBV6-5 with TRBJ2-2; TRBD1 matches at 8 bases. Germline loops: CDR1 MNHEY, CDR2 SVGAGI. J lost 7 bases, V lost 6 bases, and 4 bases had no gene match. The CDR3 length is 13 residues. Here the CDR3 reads CASSGQGNGELFF. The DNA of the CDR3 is TGTGCCAGCAGCGGACAGGGAAACGGGGAGCTGTTTTTT.

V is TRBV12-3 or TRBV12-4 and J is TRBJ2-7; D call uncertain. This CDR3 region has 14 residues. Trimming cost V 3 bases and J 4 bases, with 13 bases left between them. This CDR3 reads CASSFSPGPYEQYF. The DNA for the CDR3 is TGTGCCAGCAGTTTTAGTCCAGGACCATACGAGCAGTACTTC.